This T cell receptor beta chain is from a study of PD-1 blockade in classical Hodgkin lymphoma. Assay: immunoSEQ multiplex PCR; the TCRdb copy retains only in-frame clones and omits some. Found here are approximately 2,500 clones, about three quarters of them singletons; the top ten hold approximately 14%. V dropped 3 bases and J dropped 5; count of bases not matched to a gene: 10. Germline V gene sequence: CDR1 MNHEY, CDR2 SMNVEV (reference sequence). The CDR3 has 17 amino acids. Sample time point: newly diagnosed, previously untreated cHL patient sample. After PBMCs were thawed, their CD8+ T cells were isolated by magnetic negative selection. The authors used newly diagnosed, untreated classical Hodgkin lymphoma PBMCs as comparison.

The receptor was derived from a human donor with classical Hodgkin lymphoma. Sequencing input: CD8+ T cells from blood. The chain is built from TRBV27 and TRBJ2-1; TRBD2 matches at 10 bases. CDR3 coding DNA: TGTGCCAGCAGTTTCTCGCACCCGGGACTAGCGAACAATGAGCAGTTCTTC. Its protein product is CASSFSHPGLANNEQFF.